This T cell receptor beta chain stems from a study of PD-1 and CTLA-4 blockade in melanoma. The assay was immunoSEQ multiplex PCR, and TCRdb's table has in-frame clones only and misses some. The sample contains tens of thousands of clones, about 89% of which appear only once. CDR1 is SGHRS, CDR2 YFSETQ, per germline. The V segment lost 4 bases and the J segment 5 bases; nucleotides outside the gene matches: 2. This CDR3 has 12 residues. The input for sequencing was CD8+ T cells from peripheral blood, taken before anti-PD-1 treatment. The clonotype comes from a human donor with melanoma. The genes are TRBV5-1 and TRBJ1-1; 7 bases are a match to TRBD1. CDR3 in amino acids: CASSTGVTEAFF. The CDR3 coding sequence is TGCGCCAGCAGCACAGGGGTTACTGAAGCTTTCTTT.